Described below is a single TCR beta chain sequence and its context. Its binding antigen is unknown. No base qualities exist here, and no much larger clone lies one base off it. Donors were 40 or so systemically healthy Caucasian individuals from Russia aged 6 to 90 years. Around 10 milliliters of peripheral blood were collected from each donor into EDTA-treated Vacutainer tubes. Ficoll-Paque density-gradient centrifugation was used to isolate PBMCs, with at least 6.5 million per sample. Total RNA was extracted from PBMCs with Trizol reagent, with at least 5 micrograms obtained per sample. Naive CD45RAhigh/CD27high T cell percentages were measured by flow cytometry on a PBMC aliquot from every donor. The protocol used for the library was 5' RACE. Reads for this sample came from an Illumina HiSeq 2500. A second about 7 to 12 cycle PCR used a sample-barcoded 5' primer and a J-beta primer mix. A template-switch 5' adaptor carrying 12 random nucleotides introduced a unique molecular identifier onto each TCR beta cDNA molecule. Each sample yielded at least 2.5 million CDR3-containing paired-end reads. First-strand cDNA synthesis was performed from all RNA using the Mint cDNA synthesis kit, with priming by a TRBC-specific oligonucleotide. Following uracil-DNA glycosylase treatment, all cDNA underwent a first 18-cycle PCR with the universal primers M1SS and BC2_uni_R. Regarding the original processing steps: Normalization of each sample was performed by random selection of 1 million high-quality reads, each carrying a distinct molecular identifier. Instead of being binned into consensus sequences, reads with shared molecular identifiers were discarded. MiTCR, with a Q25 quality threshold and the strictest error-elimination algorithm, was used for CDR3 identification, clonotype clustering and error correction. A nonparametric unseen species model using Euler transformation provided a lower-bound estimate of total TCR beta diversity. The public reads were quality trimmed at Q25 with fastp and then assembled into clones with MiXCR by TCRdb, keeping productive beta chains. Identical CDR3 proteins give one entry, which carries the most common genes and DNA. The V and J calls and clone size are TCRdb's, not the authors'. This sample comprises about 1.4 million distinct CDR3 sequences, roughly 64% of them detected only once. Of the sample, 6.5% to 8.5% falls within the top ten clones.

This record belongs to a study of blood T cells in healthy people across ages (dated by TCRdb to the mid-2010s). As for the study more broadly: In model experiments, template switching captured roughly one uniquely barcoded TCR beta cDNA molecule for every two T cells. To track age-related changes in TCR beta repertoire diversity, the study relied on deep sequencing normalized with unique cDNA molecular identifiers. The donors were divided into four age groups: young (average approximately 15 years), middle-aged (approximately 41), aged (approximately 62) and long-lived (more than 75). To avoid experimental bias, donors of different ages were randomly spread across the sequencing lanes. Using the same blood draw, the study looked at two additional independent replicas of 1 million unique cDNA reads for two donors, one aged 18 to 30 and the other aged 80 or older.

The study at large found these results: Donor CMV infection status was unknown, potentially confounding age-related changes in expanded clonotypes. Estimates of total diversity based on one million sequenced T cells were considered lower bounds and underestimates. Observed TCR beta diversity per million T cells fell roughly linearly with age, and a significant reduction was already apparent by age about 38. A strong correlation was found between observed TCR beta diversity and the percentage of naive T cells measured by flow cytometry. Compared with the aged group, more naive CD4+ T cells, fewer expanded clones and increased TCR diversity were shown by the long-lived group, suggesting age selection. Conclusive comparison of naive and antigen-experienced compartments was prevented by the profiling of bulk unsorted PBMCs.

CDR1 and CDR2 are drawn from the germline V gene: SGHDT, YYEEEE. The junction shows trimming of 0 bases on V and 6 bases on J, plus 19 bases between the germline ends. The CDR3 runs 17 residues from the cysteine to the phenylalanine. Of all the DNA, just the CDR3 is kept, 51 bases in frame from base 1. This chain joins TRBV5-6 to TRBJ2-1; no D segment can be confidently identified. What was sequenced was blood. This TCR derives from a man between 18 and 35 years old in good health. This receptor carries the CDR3 CASSLDGFGSITNEQFF. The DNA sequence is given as TGTGCCAGCAGCTTGGACGGCTTCGGTAGTATTACCAATGAGCAGTTCTTC.